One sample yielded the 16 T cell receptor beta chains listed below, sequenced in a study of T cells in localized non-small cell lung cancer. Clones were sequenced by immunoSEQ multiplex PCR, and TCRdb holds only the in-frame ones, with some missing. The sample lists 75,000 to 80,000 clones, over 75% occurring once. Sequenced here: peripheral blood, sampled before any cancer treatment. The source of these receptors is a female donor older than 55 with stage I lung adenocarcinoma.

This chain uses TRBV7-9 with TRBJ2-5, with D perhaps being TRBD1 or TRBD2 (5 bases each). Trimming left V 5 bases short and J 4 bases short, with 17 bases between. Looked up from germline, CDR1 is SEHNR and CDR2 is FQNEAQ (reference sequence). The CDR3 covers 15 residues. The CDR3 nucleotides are TGTGCCAGCAGCCCACCCCGTGGGACCGGAGAGACCCAGTACTTC. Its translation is CASSPPRGTGETQYF.

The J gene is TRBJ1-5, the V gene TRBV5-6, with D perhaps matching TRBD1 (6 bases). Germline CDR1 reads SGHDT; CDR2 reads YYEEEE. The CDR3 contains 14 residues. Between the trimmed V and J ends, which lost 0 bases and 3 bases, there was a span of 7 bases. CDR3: CASSLGTVNQPQHF. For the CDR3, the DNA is TGTGCCAGCAGCTTGGGGACAGTCAATCAGCCCCAGCATTTT.

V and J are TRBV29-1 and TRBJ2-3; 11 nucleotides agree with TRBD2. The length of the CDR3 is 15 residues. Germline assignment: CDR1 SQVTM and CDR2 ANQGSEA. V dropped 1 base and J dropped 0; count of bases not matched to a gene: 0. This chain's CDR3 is CSVEGTSGSTDTQYF. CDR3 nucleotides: TGCAGCGTTGAAGGGACTAGCGGGAGCACAGATACGCAGTATTTT.

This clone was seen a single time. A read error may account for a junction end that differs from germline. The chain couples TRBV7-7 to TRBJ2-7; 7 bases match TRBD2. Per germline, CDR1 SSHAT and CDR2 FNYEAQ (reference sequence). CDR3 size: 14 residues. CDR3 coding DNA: TGTGCTAGCAGCCCCGGGACTATCCCCTACGAGCAGTACTTC. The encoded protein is CASSPGTIPYEQYF.

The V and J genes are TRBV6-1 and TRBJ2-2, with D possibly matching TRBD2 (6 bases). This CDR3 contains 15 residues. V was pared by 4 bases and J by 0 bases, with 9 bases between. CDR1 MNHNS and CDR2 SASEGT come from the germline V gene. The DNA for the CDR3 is TGTGCCAGCAGTGGGAGGGCTACGAACACCGGGGAGCTGTTTTTT. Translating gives CASSGRATNTGELFF.

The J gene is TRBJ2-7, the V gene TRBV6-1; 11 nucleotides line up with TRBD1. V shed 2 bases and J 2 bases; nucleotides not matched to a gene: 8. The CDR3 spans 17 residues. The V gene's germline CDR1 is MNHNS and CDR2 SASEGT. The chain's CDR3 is CASSETGQGAWAYEQYF. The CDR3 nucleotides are TGTGCCAGCAGTGAAACCGGACAGGGGGCGTGGGCCTACGAGCAGTACTTC.

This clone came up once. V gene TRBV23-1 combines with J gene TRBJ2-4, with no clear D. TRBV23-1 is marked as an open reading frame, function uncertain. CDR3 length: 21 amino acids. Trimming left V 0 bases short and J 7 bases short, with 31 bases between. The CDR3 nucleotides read TGCGCCAGCAGTCAATCATGGGCCGGACGTTGGTCTCCTATGCCAAGGAACATTCAGTACTTC. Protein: CASSQSWAGRWSPMPRNIQYF.

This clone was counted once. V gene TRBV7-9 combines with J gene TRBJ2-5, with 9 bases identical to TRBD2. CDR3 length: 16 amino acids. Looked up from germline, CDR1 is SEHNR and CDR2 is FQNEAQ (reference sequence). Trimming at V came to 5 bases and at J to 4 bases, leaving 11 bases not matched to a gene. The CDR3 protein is CASSQVGSSGGETQYF. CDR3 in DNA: TGTGCCAGCAGCCAGGTGGGGAGTAGCGGGGGAGAGACCCAGTACTTC.

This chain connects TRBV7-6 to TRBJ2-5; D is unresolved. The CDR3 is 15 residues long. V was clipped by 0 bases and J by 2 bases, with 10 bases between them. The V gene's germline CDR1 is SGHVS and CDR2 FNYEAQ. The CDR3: CASSLALRPQETQYF. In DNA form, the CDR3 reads TGTGCCAGCAGCTTAGCCTTGCGCCCGCAAGAGACCCAGTACTTC.

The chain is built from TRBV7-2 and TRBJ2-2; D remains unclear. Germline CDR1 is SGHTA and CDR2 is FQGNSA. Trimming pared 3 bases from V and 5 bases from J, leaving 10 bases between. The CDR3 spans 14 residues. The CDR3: CASSLAWGTGELFF. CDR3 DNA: TGTGCCAGCAGCTTGGCCTGGGGAACCGGGGAGCTGTTTTTT.

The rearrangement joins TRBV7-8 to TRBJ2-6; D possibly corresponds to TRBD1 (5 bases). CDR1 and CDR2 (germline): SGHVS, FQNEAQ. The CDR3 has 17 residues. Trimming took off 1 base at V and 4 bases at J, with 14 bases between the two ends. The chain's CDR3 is CASSLGSQGSGANVLTF. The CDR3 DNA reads TGTGCCAGCAGCTTAGGGAGTCAGGGATCCGGGGCCAACGTCCTGACTTTC.

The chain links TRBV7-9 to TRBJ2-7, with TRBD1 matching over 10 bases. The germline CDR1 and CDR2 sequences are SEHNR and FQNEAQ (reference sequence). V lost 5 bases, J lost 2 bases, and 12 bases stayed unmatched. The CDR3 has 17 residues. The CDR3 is CASSLTRSTGGPYEQYF. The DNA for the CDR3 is TGTGCCAGCAGCCTCACCCGATCGACAGGGGGCCCCTACGAGCAGTACTTC. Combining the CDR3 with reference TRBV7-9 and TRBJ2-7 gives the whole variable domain DTGVSQNPRHKITKRGQNVTFRCDPISEHNRLYWYRQTLGQGPEFLTYFQNEAQLEKSRLLSDRFSAERPKGSFSTLEIQRTEQGDSAMYLCASSLTRSTGGPYEQYFGPGTRLTVT.

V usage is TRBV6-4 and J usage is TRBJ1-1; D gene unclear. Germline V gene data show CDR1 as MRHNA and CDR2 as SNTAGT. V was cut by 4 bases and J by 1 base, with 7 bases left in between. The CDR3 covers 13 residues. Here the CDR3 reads CASSVTANTEAFF. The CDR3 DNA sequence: TGTGCCAGCAGTGTGACGGCGAACACTGAAGCTTTCTTT.

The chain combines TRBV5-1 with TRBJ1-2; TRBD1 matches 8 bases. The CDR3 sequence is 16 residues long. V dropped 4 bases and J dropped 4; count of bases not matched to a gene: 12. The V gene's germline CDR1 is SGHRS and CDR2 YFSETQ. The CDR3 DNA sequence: TGCGCCAGCAGCAATGGACAGGGTCGTGATATCTATGGCTACACCTTC. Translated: CASSNGQGRDIYGYTF.

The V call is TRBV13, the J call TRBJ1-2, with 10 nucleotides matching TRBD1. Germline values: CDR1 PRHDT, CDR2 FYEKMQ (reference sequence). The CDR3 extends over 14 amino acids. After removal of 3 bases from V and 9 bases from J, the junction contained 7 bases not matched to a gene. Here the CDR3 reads CASSFSTGGVSYTF. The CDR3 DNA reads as TGTGCCAGCAGCTTCTCGACAGGGGGCGTGAGCTACACCTTC.

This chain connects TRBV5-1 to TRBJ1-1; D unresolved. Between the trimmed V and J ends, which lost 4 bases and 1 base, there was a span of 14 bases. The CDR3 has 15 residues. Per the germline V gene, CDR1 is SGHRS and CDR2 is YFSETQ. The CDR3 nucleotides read TGCGCCAGCAGCGAGGCCCTTACAGCGAACACTGAAGCTTTCTTT. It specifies CASSEALTANTEAFF.